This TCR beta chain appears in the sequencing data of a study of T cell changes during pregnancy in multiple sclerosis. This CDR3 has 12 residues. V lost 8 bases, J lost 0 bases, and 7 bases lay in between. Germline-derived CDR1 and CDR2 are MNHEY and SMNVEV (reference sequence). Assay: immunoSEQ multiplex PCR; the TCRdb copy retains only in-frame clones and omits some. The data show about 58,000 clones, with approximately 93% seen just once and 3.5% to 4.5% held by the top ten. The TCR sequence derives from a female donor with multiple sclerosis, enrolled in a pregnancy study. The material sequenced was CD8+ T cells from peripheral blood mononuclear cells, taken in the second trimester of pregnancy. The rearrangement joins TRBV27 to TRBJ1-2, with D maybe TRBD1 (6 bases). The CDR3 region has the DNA TGTGCCAGCTACAGGGCTAACTATGGCTACACCTTC. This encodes CASYRANYGYTF.